This T cell receptor (beta chain) is from a study of Graves' ophthalmopathy and Graves' hyperthyroidism. RNA transcripts were the template, and TCR beta CDR3 regions were amplified from them. The workflow started with a first-round RT-PCR run with HTBI primers and then moved on to a second-round multiplex PCR. Via MiXCR, TCRdb re-called the multiplex PCR reads, giving one row per CDR3 protein. Of roughly 220,000 distinct CDR3 sequences listed, roughly 50% are singletons. Study conclusions and caveats: Most thyroid clonotypes with frequency above 0.001 were detected in blood too.

Germline CDR1 MNHEY, CDR2 SVGAGI. V shed 5 bases and J shed 8 bases, with 18 bases lying between them. The CDR3 runs to 14 residues. Remarks on this clonotype: Its matching antigen is unknown.

V is TRBV6-5 and J is TRBJ1-2; possibly TRBD1 for D (6 bases). Sequencing was carried out using peripheral blood. The receptor was derived from an adult man with Graves' ophthalmopathy. The CDR3 DNA sequence: TGTGCCAGCAGTGAAGCGACGGGGGGCGGAGGCTACACCTTC. Its translation: CASSEATGGGGYTF.